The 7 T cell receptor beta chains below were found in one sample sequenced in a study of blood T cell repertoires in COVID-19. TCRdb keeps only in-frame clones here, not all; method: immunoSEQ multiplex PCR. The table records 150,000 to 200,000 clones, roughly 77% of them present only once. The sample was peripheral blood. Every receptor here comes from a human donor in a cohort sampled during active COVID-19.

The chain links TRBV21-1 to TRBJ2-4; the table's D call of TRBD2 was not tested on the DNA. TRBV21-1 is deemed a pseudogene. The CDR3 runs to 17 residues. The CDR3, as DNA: TGTGCCAGCAGCAAAGGGGCAGCGGGCCAAGCCAAAAACATTCAGTACTTC. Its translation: CASSKGAAGQAKNIQYF.

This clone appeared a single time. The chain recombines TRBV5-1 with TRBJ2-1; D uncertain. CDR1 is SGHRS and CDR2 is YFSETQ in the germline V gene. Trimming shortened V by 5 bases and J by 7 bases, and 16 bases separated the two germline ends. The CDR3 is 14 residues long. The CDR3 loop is CASSQAQVGNEQFF. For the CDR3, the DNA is TGCGCCAGCAGTCAGGCCCAGGTTGGGAATGAGCAGTTCTTC. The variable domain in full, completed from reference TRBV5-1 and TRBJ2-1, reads KAGVTQTPRYLIKTRGQQVTLSCSPISGHRSVSWYQQTPGQGLQFLFEYFSETQRNKGNFPGRFSGRQFSNSRSEMNVSTLELGDSALYLCASSQAQVGNEQFFGPGTRLTVL.

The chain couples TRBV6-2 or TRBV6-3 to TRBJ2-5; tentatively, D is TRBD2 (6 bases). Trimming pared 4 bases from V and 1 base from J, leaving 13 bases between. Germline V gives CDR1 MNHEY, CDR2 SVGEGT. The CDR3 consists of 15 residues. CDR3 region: CASSSLRDFQETQYF. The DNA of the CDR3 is TGTGCCAGCAGTTCTCTCCGGGACTTCCAAGAGACCCAGTACTTC.

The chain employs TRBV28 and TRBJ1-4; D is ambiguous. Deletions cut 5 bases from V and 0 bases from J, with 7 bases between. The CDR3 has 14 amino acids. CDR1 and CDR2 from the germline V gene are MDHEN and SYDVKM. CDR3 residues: CASSPGTTNEKLFF. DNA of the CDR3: TGTGCCAGCAGTCCCGGGACAACTAATGAAAAACTGTTTTTT.

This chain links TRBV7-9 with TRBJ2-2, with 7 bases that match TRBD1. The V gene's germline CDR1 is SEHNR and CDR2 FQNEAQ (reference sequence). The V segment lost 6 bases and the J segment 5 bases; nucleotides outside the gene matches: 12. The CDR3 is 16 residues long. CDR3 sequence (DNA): TGTGCCAGCAGTCACGACGACAGGGTAAAGACCGGGGAGCTGTTTTTT. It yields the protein CASSHDDRVKTGELFF.

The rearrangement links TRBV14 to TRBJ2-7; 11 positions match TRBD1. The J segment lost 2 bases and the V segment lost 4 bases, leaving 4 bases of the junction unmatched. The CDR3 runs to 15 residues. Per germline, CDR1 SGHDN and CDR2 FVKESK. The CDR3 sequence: CASSLGQGAPYEQYF. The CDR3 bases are TGTGCCAGCAGCCTCGGACAGGGGGCCCCCTACGAGCAGTACTTC.

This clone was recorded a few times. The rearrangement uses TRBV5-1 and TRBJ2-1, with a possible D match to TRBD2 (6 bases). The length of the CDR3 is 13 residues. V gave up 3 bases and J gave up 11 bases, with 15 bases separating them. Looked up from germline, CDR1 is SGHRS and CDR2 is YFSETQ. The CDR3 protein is CASSSLWAGKQFF. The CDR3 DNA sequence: TGCGCCAGCAGCTCCCTATGGGCGGGGAAGCAGTTCTTC.